This T cell receptor (beta chain) was identified during a study of cytomegalovirus exposure and HLA in healthy donors. This CDR3 is 15 amino acids long. Germline CDR1 is SQVTM and CDR2 is ANQGSEA. Trimming took 7 bases from V and 0 from J; bases not matched to a gene: 12. The PCR employed 60 Vbeta primers together with 13 Jbeta primers. The protocol was immunoSEQ multiplex PCR, while the TCRdb copy is restricted to in-frame clones and leaves out a portion. The sample has 150,000 to 200,000 clones; over 80% are singletons. The TCR sequence derives from a girl aged 5 to 17 in good health and CMV-seropositive. The chain links TRBV29-1 to TRBJ2-7, with TRBD1 matching 7 bases. Sequencing was carried out using PBMCs. In nucleotides, the CDR3 is TGCAGCGCGATACCGGGACAGCCGAGCTCCTACGAGCAGTACTTC. It yields the protein CSAIPGQPSSYEQYF.